This T cell receptor beta chain was obtained from a study of T-cell memory formation after mild COVID-19. TCRdb re-derived calls from the 5' RACE reads in MiXCR, one entry per CDR3 protein. The table lists 470,000 or so distinct CDR3 sequences, 20% to 25% of them singletons. The CDR3 covers 15 residues. The germline V gene encodes CDR1 DFQATT and CDR2 SNEGSKA (reference sequence). V shed 0 bases and J shed 1 base, with 12 bases lying between them. The specimen sequenced was PBMCs or a T cell subset sorted from them (not recorded which). J is TRBJ1-1 and V is TRBV20-1; a weak D match, TRBD1 (6 bases). The receptor was isolated from an adult woman who had mild COVID-19 (a few samples of this study predate the infection). Cell type and time point are not known. The CDR3 loop reads CSARDQNRANTEAFF. In DNA form, the CDR3 reads TGCAGTGCTAGAGATCAGAACAGGGCGAACACTGAAGCTTTCTTT.